The 14 T cell receptor beta chains in this list originate from one sample, sequenced in a study of T cells in Graves' hyperthyroidism and ophthalmopathy. TCR beta CDR3 regions were amplified from RNA transcripts. The HTBI set primed first-round TCR CDR3 RT-PCR. Each CDR3 protein gets one entry after TCRdb re-called the multiplex PCR reads with MiXCR. The top ten clones hold 9.5% to 12% of a sample with 350,000 to 400,000 distinct CDR3 sequences, 14% of them seen once. The material sequenced was blood. These receptors were obtained from a woman aged 55-70 years with Graves' hyperthyroidism.

This clonotype was counted many times. V and J are TRBV4-1 and TRBJ2-7, with D possibly being TRBD1 or TRBD2 (5 bases each). Trimming removed 3 bases at V and 0 bases at J, with 15 bases between. Germline loops: CDR1 MGHRA, CDR2 YSYEKL. The CDR3 length is 16 residues. Here the CDR3 reads CASSHQGTAYSYEQYF. The CDR3 nucleotides are TGCGCCAGCAGCCACCAAGGGACCGCTTACTCCTACGAGCAGTACTTC.

The chain joins TRBV7-9 to TRBJ2-1, with TRBD2 matching over 13 bases. V shed 1 base, J shed 0 bases, and the junction held 6 bases outside the gene matches. CDR3 length equals 19 residues. CDR1 and CDR2 from the germline V gene are SEHNR and FQNEAQ (reference sequence). CDR3 amino acids: CASSLGTSGRKSSYNEQFF. CDR3 DNA sequence: TGTGCCAGCAGCTTAGGGACTAGCGGGAGAAAGAGCTCCTACAATGAGCAGTTCTTC.

This clonotype was observed a handful of times. V usage is TRBV20-1 and J usage is TRBJ2-3; D is possibly TRBD2 (6 bases). CDR1 and CDR2 (germline): DFQATT, SNEGSKA (reference sequence). The ends were cut back, 6 bases at V and 4 bases at J, with 29 bases in the middle. The CDR3 length is 18 residues. Here the CDR3 reads CSAPGLKAGTIGADTQYF. CDR3 bases: TGCAGTGCCCCAGGACTTAAGGCGGGAACTATTGGGGCAGATACGCAGTATTTT.

There are many counts of this clonotype. The V and J genes are TRBV10-1 and TRBJ2-3, with TRBD2 matching over 7 bases. The germline CDR1 and CDR2 sequences are WNHNN and SYGVQD (reference sequence). The CDR3 covers 14 residues. J was trimmed by 2 bases and V by 6 bases; bases with no gene match: 5. This CDR3 reads CASSEGLLTDTQYF. The CDR3 nucleotides are TGCGCCAGCAGCGAGGGACTACTCACAGATACGCAGTATTTT.

The genes are TRBV2 and TRBJ2-5, with 9 positions matching TRBD1. Germline-derived CDR1 and CDR2 are SNHLY and FYNNEI. The CDR3 runs to 12 residues. The trim removed 6 bases at V and 6 bases at J, leaving 2 bases unmatched. CDR3 amino acids: CASRDRGQTQYF. For the CDR3, the DNA is TGTGCCAGCAGGGACAGGGGTCAGACCCAGTACTTC.

This clonotype has ten or more counts. The rearrangement links TRBV3-1 to TRBJ2-1; D is unclear. CDR1 LGHDT and CDR2 YNNKEL come from the germline V gene (reference sequence). The CDR3 runs to 16 residues. V lost 1 base, J lost 0 bases, and 10 bases lay in between. The CDR3 DNA follows: TGTGCCAGCAGCCAAGTCGTTGGAAGCTCCTACAATGAGCAGTTCTTC. Protein: CASSQVVGSSYNEQFF.

This clonotype was seen ten or more times. V gene TRBV2 combines with J gene TRBJ2-7; 8 bases fit TRBD2. The CDR3 loop spans 11 amino acids. J lost 6 bases, V lost 8 bases, and 3 bases had no gene match. CDR1 and CDR2 (germline): SNHLY, FYNNEI. Written as DNA, the CDR3 is TGTGCCAGCGGGACTAGGCTCGAGCAGTACTTC. This codes for CASGTRLEQYF.

In its sample, this clonotype was seen many times. The chain combines TRBV28 with TRBJ1-5; no firm D call. The CDR3 sequence is 16 residues long. CDR1 MDHEN and CDR2 SYDVKM come from the germline V gene. Trimming stripped 4 bases from V and 2 bases from J, with 15 bases between. The CDR3 DNA follows: TGTGCCAGCAGTTCCCGGGCTCGATGGGGCAATCAGCCCCAGCATTTT. Its translation: CASSSRARWGNQPQHF.

This chain connects TRBV6-6 to TRBJ1-6, with 9 bases lining up with TRBD1. The V segment lost 0 bases and the J segment 13 bases; nucleotides outside the gene matches: 4. The CDR3 is made up of 14 amino acids. CDR1 MNHNY and CDR2 SVGAGI come from the germline V gene (reference sequence). CDR3 protein: CASSYSGQGTPLHF. The CDR3 coding sequence is TGTGCCAGCAGTTACTCAGGACAGGGGACGCCCCTCCACTTT.

This clonotype was counted ten times or more. V is TRBV15 and J is TRBJ2-7, with TRBD1 identical over 9 bases. Germline-derived CDR1 and CDR2 are LNHNV and YYDKDF (reference sequence). V lost 3 bases to trimming and J lost 7 bases; unmatched junction nucleotides: 10. CDR3 length: 15 amino acids. The CDR3 sequence is CATSRMTGGSGEQYF. The CDR3 bases are TGTGCCACCAGCAGGATGACAGGGGGATCGGGAGAGCAGTACTTC.

Many counts were recorded for this clonotype. Written as DNA, the CDR3 is TGTGCCAGCAGTGAAGCGCGGACTAGCGGGAGGGCAACCGTCTCCTACGAGCAGTACTTC. Its protein product is CASSEARTSGRATVSYEQYF. The chain recombines TRBV6-1 with TRBJ2-7; 15 nucleotides agree with TRBD2. This CDR3 has 20 amino acids. CDR1 and CDR2 from the germline V gene are MNHNS and SASEGT. V lost 0 bases to trimming and J lost 0 bases; unmatched junction nucleotides: 9.

This clonotype was seen repeatedly, ten times or more. The chain joins TRBV19 to TRBJ2-1, with TRBD2 matching 14 bases. This CDR3 region has 16 residues. The V gene's germline CDR1 is LNHDA and CDR2 SQIVND (reference sequence). The V segment lost 4 bases and the J segment 8 bases; nucleotides outside the gene matches: 7. This CDR3 is CASSSAGTSGSYEQFF. Here the CDR3 DNA reads TGTGCCAGTAGTAGCGCCGGGACTAGCGGGAGCTATGAGCAGTTCTTC.

This clonotype was recorded many times. The chain combines TRBV27 with TRBJ2-3; D might be TRBD1 (6 bases). Trimming shortened V by 7 bases and J by 1 base, and 9 bases separated the two germline ends. The V gene's germline CDR1 is MNHEY and CDR2 SMNVEV (reference sequence). CDR3 length: 13 residues. The CDR3 region is CASNRQGTDTQYF. The CDR3 region has the DNA TGTGCCAGCAACCGACAGGGCACAGATACGCAGTATTTT.

This clonotype was observed a few times. The chain recombines TRBV24-1 with TRBJ2-5; D gene ambiguous. With 3 bases removed from V and 7 bases from J, the gap between germline ends came to 11 bases. CDR3 length equals 13 residues. Germline lookup yields CDR1 KGHDR and CDR2 SFDVKD. The CDR3 DNA is TGTGCCACCAGTGATGGCAGGCTCGGGACCCAGTACTTC. Translated, it gives CATSDGRLGTQYF.